These 20 T cell receptor beta chains share one sample of origin, sequenced in a study of cytotoxic CD8 clonotypes in ibrutinib-treated CLL. This table comes from immunoSEQ multiplex PCR, and its TCRdb copy is limited to in-frame clones, with some not included. This table has approximately 280,000 clones, roughly 76% appearing once. The sequencing used PBMCs, collected at disease progression, from a patient treated with ibrutinib. The origin of the receptors is a human donor with chronic lymphocytic leukemia.

This chain connects TRBV9 to TRBJ2-3; D is perhaps TRBD1 (6 bases). The length of the CDR3 is 18 residues. V was shortened by 0 bases and J by 2 bases, with 19 bases between the two germline ends. CDR1 is SGDLS, CDR2 YYNGEE, per germline. The CDR3 nucleotides are TGTGCCAGCAGCGTAGCTACGGGGACACCGGTCTCCACAGATACGCAGTATTTT. It is translated as CASSVATGTPVSTDTQYF.

In this sample, this clone turned up a few times. This chain links TRBV19 with TRBJ1-2; D remains unclear. This CDR3 is 15 amino acids long. The germline V and J ends were trimmed by 3 bases and 1 base, with 12 bases remaining between them. The germline V gene has CDR1 LNHDA and CDR2 SQIVND (reference sequence). The CDR3 sequence: CASSMRSASNYGYTF. CDR3 nucleotides: TGTGCCAGTAGTATGAGGTCAGCAAGTAACTATGGCTACACCTTC.

The chain employs TRBV5-1 and TRBJ1-2; the D gene is possibly TRBD1 (6 bases). Germline V gene lookup returns CDR1 SGHRS and CDR2 YFSETQ. V lost 4 bases and J lost 4, with 14 bases in between. The CDR3 sequence is 14 residues long. As DNA, the CDR3 is TGCGCCAGCAGCGACCCGGGACACGTCTATGGCTACACCTTC. Residues: CASSDPGHVYGYTF.

The chain employs TRBV9 and TRBJ2-1; TRBD2 aligns across 13 bases. The CDR3 runs 16 residues. Germline V lookup: CDR1 SGDLS, CDR2 YYNGEE. The trim removed 3 bases at V and 9 bases at J, leaving 9 bases unmatched. The CDR3 reads CASSAGLGTSGAEQFF. The CDR3 DNA reads TGTGCCAGCAGCGCAGGCCTCGGGACTAGCGGGGCTGAGCAGTTCTTC.

V gene TRBV5-4 combines with J gene TRBJ1-1; maybe TRBD1 (6 bases). Germline V gene data show CDR1 as SGHNT and CDR2 as YYREEE (reference sequence). Trimming stripped 3 bases from V and 3 bases from J, with 12 bases between. The CDR3 length is 14 residues. The CDR3 DNA reads as TGTGCCAGCAGCTATACAGGGTCGGACACTGAAGCTTTCTTT. It encodes CASSYTGSDTEAFF.

Comment on this clone: The junction shows a germline mismatch at one end, possibly a read error. The CDR3 protein is CATSRDRASGRRYSF. CDR3 in DNA: TGTGCCACCAGCAGAGATAGAGCGTCAGGGCGACGTTACTCCTTC. The chain recombines TRBV15 with TRBJ1-2; a weak D match, TRBD1 (5 bases). This CDR3 is 15 amino acids long. The V gene's germline CDR1 is LNHNV and CDR2 YYDKDF (reference sequence).

This chain uses TRBV4-1 with TRBJ1-2, with a weak D call TRBD1 (5 bases). V gave up 4 bases and J gave up 4 bases, with 16 bases separating them. This CDR3 region has 15 residues. Germline CDR1 reads MGHRA; CDR2 reads YSYEKL. The CDR3 sequence is CASSRREGTSYGYTF. CDR3 bases: TGCGCCAGCAGCCGCCGTGAGGGGACTTCCTATGGCTACACCTTC.

The chain carries TRBV19 and TRBJ1-1; D call uncertain. V was pared by 0 bases and J by 1 base, with 3 bases between. This CDR3 has 13 residues. The germline gives CDR1 LNHDA, CDR2 SQIVND (reference sequence). CDR3: CASSIDPNTEAFF. Here the CDR3 DNA reads TGTGCCAGTAGTATAGACCCGAACACTGAAGCTTTCTTT.

The chain combines TRBV2 with TRBJ1-4; D is unresolved. This CDR3 is 12 amino acids long. CDR1 SNHLY and CDR2 FYNNEI come from the germline V gene. The ends were cut back, 6 bases at V and 8 bases at J, with 10 bases in the middle. This CDR3 is CASRASWEKLFF. In DNA, the CDR3 is TGTGCCAGCAGGGCTTCTTGGGAAAAACTGTTTTTT.

The chain joins TRBV6-6 to TRBJ1-3; no definite D call. V lost 6 bases, J lost 8 bases, and 8 bases lay in between. The CDR3 extends over 11 amino acids. CDR1 MNHNY and CDR2 SVGAGI come from the germline V gene (reference sequence). CDR3 nucleotide sequence: TGTGCCAGCAGCGGGGAGCACACCATATATTTT. As protein: CASSGEHTIYF.

The CDR3 region is CASSSQGNHEQYF. Written as DNA, the CDR3 is TGTGCCAGCAGCTCCCAGGGGAACCACGAGCAGTACTTC. This rearrangement joins TRBV6-5 to TRBJ2-7, with D possibly being TRBD1 (6 bases). V gave up 6 bases and J gave up 5 bases, with 14 bases separating them. Germline V CDR1 and CDR2: MNHEY, SVGAGI. CDR3 length: 13 amino acids.

The CDR3 sequence is CASSFSINTEAFF. DNA for the CDR3: TGTGCCAGCTCATTTTCGATCAACACTGAAGCTTTCTTT. V and J are TRBV18 and TRBJ1-1; no firm D call. Between the trimmed V and J ends, which lost 5 bases and 2 bases, there was a span of 9 bases. Per the germline V gene, CDR1 is KGHSH and CDR2 is LQKENI. The CDR3 covers 13 residues.

V usage is TRBV21-1 and J usage is TRBJ2-3. TRBV21-1 represents a pseudogene. This CDR3 region has 21 residues. The CDR3 loop is CASSPRNWRPIKGLGFDTQYF. The CDR3 nucleotides are TGTGCCAGCAGCCCACGAAATTGGCGACCGATTAAGGGTTTGGGGTTTGATACGCAGTATTTT.

The rearrangement joins TRBV7-8 to TRBJ1-2; D gene ambiguous. V lost 1 base, J lost 8 bases, and 8 bases lay in between. The CDR3 is 12 amino acids. Germline V gene lookup returns CDR1 SGHVS and CDR2 FQNEAQ. CDR3 nucleotide sequence: TGTGCCAGCAGCTTAGGGACGCTAGGCTACACCTTC. Its protein is CASSLGTLGYTF.

This chain joins TRBV28 and TRBJ2-2; D remains ambiguous. The germline gives CDR1 MDHEN, CDR2 SYDVKM. Trimming took off 4 bases at V and 1 base at J, with 10 bases between the two ends. This CDR3 is 15 amino acids long. CDR3 amino acids: CASSYPWGNTGELFF. In nucleotides, the CDR3 is TGTGCCAGCAGTTACCCCTGGGGGAACACCGGGGAGCTGTTTTTT.

The V gene is TRBV7-3, the J gene TRBJ2-6, with D possibly matching TRBD2 (5 bases). The V and J ends lost 8 bases and 2 bases respectively, with 10 bases between them. CDR1 and CDR2 (germline): SGHTA, FQGTGA. The CDR3 has 14 amino acids. CDR3 nucleotide sequence: TGTGCCAGCGCCGGGGTTGCTGGGGCCAACGTCCTGACTTTC. It is translated as CASAGVAGANVLTF. Drawing the rest from reference TRBV7-3 and TRBJ2-6, the complete variable domain is GAGVSQTPSNKVTEKGKYVELRCDPISGHTALYWYRQSLGQGPEFLIYFQGTGAADDSGLPNDRFFAVRPEGSVSTLKIQRTERGDSAVYLCASAGVAGANVLTFGAGSRLTVL.

The chain couples TRBV2 to TRBJ2-7, with D perhaps matching TRBD1 (5 bases). The CDR3 runs to 13 residues. Per the germline V gene, CDR1 is SNHLY and CDR2 is FYNNEI. V lost 6 bases to trimming and J lost 0 bases, with 9 bases between them. CDR3: CASRGVSSYEQYF. CDR3 DNA sequence: TGTGCCAGCAGAGGGGTGAGCTCCTACGAGCAGTACTTC.

The gene calls are TRBV27 and TRBJ2-4; 8 nucleotides match TRBD1. After removal of 8 bases from V and 6 bases from J, the junction contained 6 bases not matched to a gene. Germline values: CDR1 MNHEY, CDR2 SMNVEV (reference sequence). The CDR3 consists of 13 residues. The CDR3 spells CASGGQGANIQYF. The CDR3 nucleotides are TGTGCCAGCGGCGGGCAGGGGGCAAACATTCAGTACTTC.

In this sample, this clone turned up many times. This chain links TRBV5-1 with TRBJ1-2; no definite D call. The germline V gene encodes CDR1 SGHRS and CDR2 YFSETQ. There are 14 residues in the CDR3. Trimming stripped 0 bases from V and 8 bases from J, with 14 bases between. The chain's CDR3 is CASSLDTATGGYTF. CDR3 coding DNA: TGCGCCAGCAGCTTGGATACGGCTACTGGAGGCTACACCTTC.

The CDR3 DNA follows: TGTGCCAGCAGTGAAAGTGCGGATACGCAGTATTTT. It specifies CASSESADTQYF. The chain joins TRBV2 to TRBJ2-3, with D unresolved. The germline V and J ends were trimmed by 2 bases and 6 bases, with 6 bases remaining between them. The CDR3 has 12 amino acids. Germline values: CDR1 SNHLY, CDR2 FYNNEI.